The 25 T cell receptor beta chains presented below share a single source sample, sequenced in a study of patients and donors after allogeneic stem cell transplantation. In TCRdb, the RT-PCR reads were re-called with MiXCR into one record per CDR3 protein. The sample includes roughly 940,000 distinct CDR3 sequences, approximately 18% seen only once; the top ten take roughly 6%. The sample was blood, either unsorted or a sorted T cell fraction (not recorded which). The receptors originated from a human donor who was either an allogeneic HSCT recipient or a stem cell or donor lymphocyte infusion donor (not recorded which). It is not recorded whose cells these are; they may come from a transplant donor.

The rearrangement links TRBV18 to TRBJ2-7, with a possible D match to TRBD1 (6 bases). Germline V gives CDR1 KGHSH, CDR2 LQKENI. The CDR3 sequence is 15 residues long. Trimming removed 3 bases at V and 3 bases at J, with 15 bases between. The CDR3 DNA follows: TGTGCCAGCTCACCTTCGGCAACAGGGAACTACGAGCAGTACTTC. Amino acids: CASSPSATGNYEQYF. Combining the CDR3 with reference TRBV18 and TRBJ2-7 gives the whole variable domain NAGVMQNPRHLVRRRGQEARLRCSPMKGHSHVYWYRQLPEEGLKFMVYLQKENIIDESGMPKERFSAEFPKEGPSILRIQQVVRGDSAAYFCASSPSATGNYEQYFGPGTRLTVT.

This rearrangement joins TRBV7-2 to TRBJ1-2; D gene uncertain. Trimming stripped 5 bases from V and 1 base from J, with 14 bases between. From germline, CDR1 is SGHTA and CDR2 FQGNSA. CDR3 length equals 15 residues. CDR3 DNA sequence: TGTGCCAGCAGCCCCGAGGGCAAGGGTAACTATGGCTACACCTTC. This translates into CASSPEGKGNYGYTF.

The chain carries TRBV6-5 and TRBJ2-4; possibly TRBD1 for D (5 bases). The CDR3 runs 13 residues. The V end was cut by 0 bases, the J end by 10 bases, with 10 bases between. Germline values: CDR1 MNHEY, CDR2 SVGAGI. This CDR3 reads CASSYSGRAIQYF. The CDR3, as DNA: TGTGCCAGCAGTTACTCGGGCAGGGCTATTCAGTACTTC.

This clonotype was counted only a few times. The chain uses TRBV5-1 and TRBJ2-1, with 7 nucleotides matching TRBD2. Germline V gives CDR1 SGHRS, CDR2 YFSETQ. The CDR3 length is 15 residues. The ends lost 4 bases at V and 3 bases at J; junction bases unmatched: 7. CDR3 nucleotides: TGCGCCAGCAGCCCCGGGGGGACTCGCTACAATGAGCAGTTCTTC. Encoded protein: CASSPGGTRYNEQFF.

The chain is built from TRBV28 and TRBJ2-4, with a possible D match to TRBD1 (5 bases). Trimming pared 8 bases from V and 1 base from J, leaving 9 bases between. CDR3 size: 13 residues. Looked up from germline, CDR1 is MDHEN and CDR2 is SYDVKM. CDR3 sequence reads: CASAGFAKNIQYF. CDR3 DNA sequence: TGTGCCAGCGCAGGGTTTGCCAAAAACATTCAGTACTTC.

This clonotype was counted a few times. CDR3 sequence: CASGSGPLGPYGYTF. CDR3 coding DNA: TGTGCTAGTGGTTCCGGGCCCCTGGGACCTTATGGCTACACCTTC. The V and J genes are TRBV12-5 and TRBJ1-2, with D maybe TRBD1 (5 bases). In germline, CDR1 is LGHNT, CDR2 FRNRAP. The length of the CDR3 is 15 residues. Trimming pared 4 bases from V and 5 bases from J, leaving 17 bases between.

This clonotype was detected many times. The chain recombines TRBV15 with TRBJ2-2, with 7 nucleotides matching TRBD2. Germline CDR1 is LNHNV and CDR2 is YYDKDF (reference sequence). V was clipped by 5 bases and J by 7 bases; unmatched bases: 7. The CDR3 consists of 14 residues. The DNA for the CDR3 is TGTGCCACCAGCCGTCTCGCGGGGGACGGGGAGCTGTTTTTT. It yields the protein CATSRLAGDGELFF.

V and J are TRBV3-1 and TRBJ2-5; the match to TRBD1 covers 7 bases. This CDR3 has 13 residues. After removal of 7 bases from V and 5 bases from J, the junction contained 7 bases not matched to a gene. Germline lookup yields CDR1 LGHDT and CDR2 YNNKEL (reference sequence). The CDR3 bases are TGTGCCAGCAACAGGGGAGTCGAGGAGACCCAGTACTTC. Translating it yields CASNRGVEETQYF.

The rearrangement links TRBV5-1 to TRBJ2-2, with D perhaps TRBD1 (5 bases). The CDR3 consists of 14 residues. The germline gives CDR1 SGHRS, CDR2 YFSETQ. V dropped 0 bases and J dropped 7 bases, with 10 bases sitting between them. CDR3 coding DNA: TGCGCCAGCAGCTTGGAGGGGTTCGACGGGGAGCTGTTTTTT. As protein: CASSLEGFDGELFF.

The rearrangement uses TRBV5-6 and TRBJ2-7; D may be TRBD1 (6 bases). Trimming removed 3 bases at V and 5 bases at J, with 21 bases between. The CDR3 loop spans 16 amino acids. Germline-derived CDR1 and CDR2 are SGHDT and YYEEEE. The CDR3 DNA is TGTGCCAGCAGCTGGACCTTAGGGGGTAGTATCCACGAGCAGTACTTC. Its translation is CASSWTLGGSIHEQYF.

The table lists this clonotype with a few counts. The gene calls are TRBV5-1 and TRBJ2-1; a weak D match, TRBD1 (5 bases). Trimming took off 4 bases at V and 7 bases at J, with 12 bases between the two ends. The germline V gene encodes CDR1 SGHRS and CDR2 YFSETQ. CDR3 length: 13 residues. The CDR3 nucleotides are TGCGCCAGCAGCCCCTGGACACAAAATGAGCAGTTCTTC. It encodes CASSPWTQNEQFF.

The V gene is TRBV12-3 or TRBV12-4, the J gene TRBJ1-3, with D possibly TRBD1 on 5 matching bases. The CDR3 loop spans 15 amino acids. V was clipped by 8 bases and J by 1 base, with 15 bases between them. CDR3 residues: CASRPGPTSGNTIYF. CDR3 nucleotides: TGTGCCAGCCGCCCGGGACCGACTTCTGGAAACACCATATATTTT.

This clonotype occurred a few times. This rearrangement joins TRBV9 to TRBJ2-3; D is unclear. V was pared by 0 bases and J by 2 bases, with 4 bases between. Germline CDR1 SGDLS, CDR2 YYNGEE. There are 13 residues in the CDR3. The CDR3 DNA follows: TGTGCCAGCAGCGTAGGTGCCACAGATACGCAGTATTTT. This translates into CASSVGATDTQYF.

This clonotype was seen repeatedly, ten times or more. J is TRBJ2-2 and V is TRBV5-6; 11 bases are shared with TRBD2. CDR1 is SGHDT and CDR2 is YYEEEE in the germline V gene. J lost 5 bases, V lost 3 bases, and 3 bases had no gene match. CDR3 length: 15 residues. The chain's CDR3 is CASSSLAGVTGELFF. The DNA of the CDR3 is TGTGCCAGCAGCTCACTAGCGGGAGTAACCGGGGAGCTGTTTTTT. The whole variable domain, remainder taken from reference TRBV5-6 and TRBJ2-2, is DAGVTQSPTHLIKTRGQQVTLRCSPKSGHDTVSWYQQALGQGPQFIFQYYEEEERQRGNFPDRFSGHQFPNYSSELNVNALLLGDSALYLCASSSLAGVTGELFFGEGSRLTVL.

The chain combines TRBV7-2 with TRBJ1-2; D perhaps matches TRBD1 (5 bases). CDR1 SGHTA and CDR2 FQGNSA come from the germline V gene. CDR3 length: 16 residues. Trimming took 5 bases from V and 4 from J, leaving 20 bases between them. CDR3 in DNA: TGTGCCAGCAGCCCGGGGGTGGGCAGGTCTACCTATGGCTACACCTTC. It translates to CASSPGVGRSTYGYTF.

J is TRBJ2-2 and V is TRBV5-6; TRBD1 might be the D (6 bases). Germline-derived CDR1 and CDR2 are SGHDT and YYEEEE. The CDR3 runs to 15 residues. Trimming left V 2 bases short and J 4 bases short, with 12 bases between. CDR3 DNA sequence: TGTGCCAGCAGCTTCGAAACAGGGCTCACCGGGGAGCTGTTTTTT. Translating it yields CASSFETGLTGELFF.

This rearrangement joins TRBV6-7 to TRBJ2-2; D call uncertain. TRBV6-7 is an ORF; its function is uncertain. This CDR3 has 17 amino acids. V was clipped by 0 bases and J by 0 bases, with 11 bases between them. The CDR3 nucleotides are TGTGCCAGCAGTTACTCCAGGTTTTCCCCGAACACCGGGGAGCTGTTTTTT. Translation gives CASSYSRFSPNTGELFF.

This sequence joins TRBV20-1 and TRBJ2-5; 10 bases match TRBD2. The V and J ends lost 0 bases and 5 bases, in that order; junction bases with no gene match: 21. This CDR3 is 20 amino acids long. Germline lookup yields CDR1 DFQATT and CDR2 SNEGSKA (reference sequence). For the CDR3, the DNA is TGCAGTGCTAGAGATAGGGTTAGCGGGGGGCCCGAAAACTCCAGGGAGACCCAGTACTTC. Translating it yields CSARDRVSGGPENSRETQYF.

This chain joins TRBV20-1 and TRBJ2-3; the match to TRBD2 covers 11 bases. J gave up 5 bases and V 6 bases, and 7 bases lay outside the gene matches. The CDR3 extends over 14 amino acids. CDR1 and CDR2 (germline): DFQATT, SNEGSKA (reference sequence). The CDR3 region has the DNA TGCAGTGCGGGTCCCGGGACTAGCGGAGATACGCAGTATTTT. It is translated as CSAGPGTSGDTQYF.

The gene calls are TRBV5-1 and TRBJ2-2; 9 positions match TRBD1. The V segment lost 3 bases and the J segment 7 bases; nucleotides outside the gene matches: 16. The CDR3 is 18 residues long. Germline-derived CDR1 and CDR2 are SGHRS and YFSETQ. CDR3 sequence (DNA): TGCGCCAGCAGCTACATTTTTACGGGACAGGGAAAGGTCGGGGAGCTGTTTTTT. Amino acid sequence: CASSYIFTGQGKVGELFF.

The chain combines TRBV9 with TRBJ1-2; TRBD1 matches at 7 bases. The germline gives CDR1 SGDLS, CDR2 YYNGEE. After removal of 1 base from V and 6 bases from J, the junction contained 12 bases not matched to a gene. CDR3 size: 16 residues. The CDR3 DNA reads TGTGCCAGCAGCGTAAGGGAGTTTGGAGGGGGCGATGGCTACACCTTC. It translates to CASSVREFGGGDGYTF. The full variable domain, its missing parts supplied by reference TRBV9 and TRBJ1-2, is DSGVTQTPKHLITATGQRVTLRCSPRSGDLSVYWYQQSLDQGLQFLIQYYNGEERAKGNILERFSAQQFPDLHSELNLSSLELGDSALYFCASSVREFGGGDGYTFGSGTRLTVV.

The rearrangement links TRBV29-1 to TRBJ2-7; TRBD2 might be the D (5 bases). The CDR3 contains 13 residues. The V end lost 4 bases, the J end lost 2 bases, and 12 bases lay between the germline ends. The germline V gene has CDR1 SQVTM and CDR2 ANQGSEA. The DNA of the CDR3 is TGCAGCGTTGTCTACCGAGGGACCTACGAGCAGTACTTC. Residues: CSVVYRGTYEQYF.

The rearrangement links TRBV11-3 to TRBJ2-5; D call uncertain. V was trimmed by 5 bases and J by 5 bases, leaving 12 bases between them. The length of the CDR3 is 13 residues. From germline, CDR1 is SGHNT and CDR2 YENEEA. The CDR3 DNA follows: TGTGCCAGCAGCAGAGAATCACCGGAGACCCAGTACTTC. Protein product: CASSRESPETQYF.

This clonotype was detected a few times. The chain couples TRBV7-2 to TRBJ2-7; D is unresolved. V lost 1 base, J lost 0 bases, and 10 bases lay in between. The CDR3 contains 15 residues. CDR1 and CDR2 from the germline V gene are SGHTA and FQGNSA. This CDR3 reads CASSLVHGSSYEQYF. CDR3 nucleotides: TGTGCCAGCAGCTTAGTCCATGGAAGCTCCTACGAGCAGTACTTC. Filled out from reference TRBV7-2 and TRBJ2-7, the complete variable domain reads GAGVSQSPSNKVTEKGKDVELRCDPISGHTALYWYRQSLGQGLEFLIYFQGNSAPDKSGLPSDRFSAERTGGSVSTLTIQRTQQEDSAVYLCASSLVHGSSYEQYFGPGTRLTVT.

Here the CDR3 DNA reads TGTGCCAGCAGCAAGGACAAAAACATTCAGTACTTC. Protein: CASSKDKNIQYF. The V call is TRBV7-6, the J call TRBJ2-4; no firm D call. Trimming pared 5 bases from V and 3 bases from J, leaving 5 bases between. Germline V gene lookup returns CDR1 SGHVS and CDR2 FNYEAQ. CDR3 size: 12 residues.